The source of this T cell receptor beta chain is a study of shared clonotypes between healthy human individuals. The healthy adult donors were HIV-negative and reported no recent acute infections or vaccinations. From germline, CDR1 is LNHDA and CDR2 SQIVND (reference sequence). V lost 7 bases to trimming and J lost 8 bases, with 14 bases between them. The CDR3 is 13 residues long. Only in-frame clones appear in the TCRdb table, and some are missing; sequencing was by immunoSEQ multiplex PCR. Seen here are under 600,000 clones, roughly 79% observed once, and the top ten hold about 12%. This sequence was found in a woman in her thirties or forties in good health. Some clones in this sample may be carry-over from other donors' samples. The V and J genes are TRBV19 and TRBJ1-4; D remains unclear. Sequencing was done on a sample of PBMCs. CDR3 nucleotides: TGTGCCAGTACCCGTGGGGAGTTGGAAAAACTGTTTTTT. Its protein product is CASTRGELEKLFF.